These 16 T cell receptor beta chains came from one sample sequenced in a study of cytomegalovirus exposure and HLA in healthy donors. The PCR contained 60 Vbeta and 13 Jbeta primers. Using immunoSEQ multiplex PCR, the repertoire was profiled, and TCRdb retains in-frame clones only, with some absent. The sample contains 100,000 to 150,000 clones, around 82% of which appear only once. Sequencing was done on a sample of PBMCs. The receptors derive from a female donor in good health and CMV-seronegative.

With respect to this clone: Germline and junction disagree at one end, which may indicate a read error. V usage is TRBV14 and J usage is TRBJ2-1, with D perhaps matching TRBD2 (6 bases). The CDR3 length is 14 residues. Germline CDR1 and CDR2: SGHDN and FVKESK. CDR3 nucleotides: TGTGCCAGCAGCCCCTCCTCTAGGAGGGAGCCCCGGCTCTTC. It translates to CASSPSSRREPRLF.

This clone was observed once. The CDR3 loop reads CASSSYSGGRGTGELFF. For the CDR3, the DNA is TGTGCCAGTAGTTCATATAGCGGGGGACGTGGCACCGGGGAGCTGTTTTTT. This sequence joins TRBV19 and TRBJ2-2; 9 bases match TRBD2. V trimming: 5 bases; J trimming: 4 bases; junction bases outside the gene matches: 11. Germline V CDR1 and CDR2: LNHDA, SQIVND (reference sequence). CDR3 length: 17 residues.

The chain employs TRBV10-3 and TRBJ2-3; D is unresolved. Germline lookup yields CDR1 ENHRY and CDR2 SYGVKD. The germline V and J ends were trimmed by 6 bases and 3 bases, with 7 bases remaining between them. The CDR3 sequence is 12 residues long. The chain's CDR3 is CAISKLTDTQYF. As DNA, the CDR3 is TGTGCCATCAGCAAACTTACAGATACGCAGTATTTT.

The genes are TRBV2 and TRBJ1-5; D may be TRBD1 (6 bases). Germline V CDR1 and CDR2: SNHLY, FYNNEI. CDR3 length: 13 amino acids. V gave up 6 bases and J gave up 6 bases, with 12 bases separating them. CDR3 sequence reads: CASRADRTQPQHF. The CDR3 nucleotides read TGTGCCAGCAGAGCGGACAGAACTCAGCCCCAGCATTTT.

The gene calls are TRBV19 and TRBJ2-6; D is undetermined. CDR1 is LNHDA and CDR2 is SQIVND in the germline V gene (reference sequence). The V end lost 7 bases, the J end lost 5 bases, and 3 bases lay between the germline ends. The CDR3 consists of 11 residues. The CDR3 sequence: CASTRANVLTF. In nucleotides, the CDR3 is TGTGCCAGTACCAGGGCCAACGTCCTGACTTTC.

This chain uses TRBV7-9 with TRBJ1-4; 8 positions match TRBD1. The CDR3 is made up of 14 amino acids. The junction had 6 bases not matched to a gene; V was cut back by 5 bases and J by 7 bases. Looked up from germline, CDR1 is SEHNR and CDR2 is FQNEAQ (reference sequence). CDR3 amino acids: CASSRTGWGEKLFF. The CDR3 DNA follows: TGTGCCAGCAGCCGGACAGGGTGGGGTGAAAAACTGTTTTTT.

The chain employs TRBV28 and TRBJ2-5; D gene ambiguous. CDR1 is MDHEN, CDR2 SYDVKM, per germline. V lost 4 bases and J lost 3, with 9 bases in between. The CDR3 totals 13 residues. The CDR3: CASSSDTEETQYF. The CDR3 DNA is TGTGCCAGCAGTTCCGACACCGAAGAGACCCAGTACTTC.

This clone was counted a few times. V is TRBV6-5 and J is TRBJ2-7; 9 bases fit TRBD1. J lost 11 bases, V lost 7 bases, and 15 bases had no gene match. CDR1 and CDR2 (germline): MNHEY, SVGAGI. The CDR3 runs to 14 residues. CDR3 residues: CASTPGQGLRMKYF. For the CDR3, the DNA is TGTGCCAGCACCCCGGGACAGGGCCTCAGGATGAAGTACTTC.

This clone showed up just once. This chain connects TRBV6-6 to TRBJ2-6; D is uncertain. V was clipped by 8 bases and J by 2 bases, with 7 bases between them. Germline V gene sequence: CDR1 MNHNY, CDR2 SVGAGI (reference sequence). The CDR3 runs 13 residues. The DNA of the CDR3 is TGTGCCAGCCTATATCCTGGGGCCAACGTCCTGACTTTC. Its translation is CASLYPGANVLTF.

This sequence joins TRBV10-3 and TRBJ2-7, with D maybe TRBD1 (6 bases). Germline CDR1 reads ENHRY; CDR2 reads SYGVKD. With 3 bases removed from V and 2 bases from J, the gap between germline ends came to 17 bases. The length of the CDR3 is 16 residues. The CDR3 coding sequence is TGTGCCATCAGTGATCCAGGACAGTCTCGGACCTACGAGCAGTACTTC. This sequence encodes CAISDPGQSRTYEQYF.

The chain employs TRBV10-1 and TRBJ2-3, with 9 bases fitting TRBD2. The CDR3 extends over 16 amino acids. J gave up 1 base and V 6 bases, and 8 bases lay outside the gene matches. Germline-derived CDR1 and CDR2 are WNHNN and SYGVQD (reference sequence). CDR3 amino acids: CASSDTSGQGTDTQYF. DNA for the CDR3: TGCGCCAGCAGCGACACTAGCGGGCAGGGCACAGATACGCAGTATTTT.

V gene TRBV5-1 combines with J gene TRBJ2-7, with TRBD2 matching 12 bases. CDR3 length: 18 residues. Looked up from germline, CDR1 is SGHRS and CDR2 is YFSETQ. After removal of 5 bases from V and 2 bases from J, the junction contained 14 bases not matched to a gene. The CDR3: CASSWDGTSGPTPYEQYF. The CDR3 DNA is TGCGCCAGCAGTTGGGACGGGACTAGCGGGCCGACCCCCTACGAGCAGTACTTC.

For the CDR3, the DNA is TGTGCCAGCAGCTTAGGGCCGAACACCGGGGAGCTGTTTTTT. It translates to CASSLGPNTGELFF. This chain uses TRBV11-3 with TRBJ2-2; D unclear. Germline V CDR1 and CDR2: SGHNT, YENEEA. The ends were cut back, 1 base at V and 0 bases at J, with 3 bases in the middle. This CDR3 region has 14 residues.

The chain uses TRBV5-1 and TRBJ2-3, with D possibly being TRBD1 (7 bases). With 4 bases removed from V and 5 bases from J, the gap between germline ends came to 20 bases. This CDR3 is built from 16 residues. The germline gives CDR1 SGHRS, CDR2 YFSETQ. The CDR3 DNA reads TGCGCCAGCAGCGGGGGGCAGGGGGACGGTGGAGATACGCAGTATTTT. Amino acids: CASSGGQGDGGDTQYF.

The chain is built from TRBV6-1 and TRBJ1-4; D perhaps matches TRBD1 (5 bases). The CDR3 totals 15 residues. Trimming removed 7 bases at V and 8 bases at J, with 20 bases between. Germline V CDR1 and CDR2: MNHNS, SASEGT. The CDR3 protein is CASTSRGRVAEKLFF. As DNA, the CDR3 is TGTGCCAGCACTTCAAGGGGCAGGGTGGCGGAAAAACTGTTTTTT.

V gene TRBV27 combines with J gene TRBJ2-7, with 8 positions matching TRBD1. CDR3 size: 13 residues. From germline, CDR1 is MNHEY and CDR2 SMNVEV (reference sequence). V lost 2 bases, J lost 4 bases, and 1 base stayed unmatched. The CDR3 bases are TGTGCCAGCAGTTTAACAGGGGGGTACGAGCAGTACTTC. This gives the protein CASSLTGGYEQYF.